These T cell receptor beta chains were read from a single sample in a study of T cells after yellow fever vaccination. Each CDR3 protein is one row after TCRdb ran MiXCR on the 5' RACE reads. The table lists about 550,000 distinct CDR3 sequences, 15% to 20% of them singletons. The sequencing here drew on PBMCs, taken 15 days after the yellow fever booster vaccination. Receptors were obtained from a man younger than 45 who received the YFV17D yellow fever vaccine. Both conserved end residues are part of each CDR3. A D gene is named only where the DNA matches it firmly. Clone size, where shown, is once, few, many, or a class for clones that have expanded.

TGTGCCAGCAGCCTGCCCGCGGGTACCAACCAAGGGACCCAGTACTTC	CASSLPAGTNQGTQYF	-	few	TRBV12-3/TRBV12-4	TRBJ2-5
TGCGCCAGCAGCTTGGATGCGCTAGGGGTCGATGAGCAGTTCTTC	CASSLDALGVDEQFF	-	few	TRBV5-1	TRBJ2-1
TGCGCCAGCAGCTTGGCTGGGTACAGTAGTGCCACCGAGCAGTACTTC	CASSLAGYSSATEQYF	-	few	TRBV5-1	TRBJ2-7
TGTGCCAGTAGCTGGGGGGGCCCAGATAACACTGAAGCTTTCTTT	CASSWGGPDNTEAFF	-	-	TRBV19	TRBJ1-1
TGTGCCAGCAGCCTCACCGGGACTAGCGGGAGGACTGTGCAGTACTTC	CASSLTGTSGRTVQYF	TRBD2	few	TRBV28	TRBJ2-7
TGTGCCAGCCAAGAATACAATGAGCAGTTCTTC	CASQEYNEQFF	-	few	TRBV6-5	TRBJ2-1
TGCAGTGCTAGAGGGGGACAGACTAATGAAAAACTGTTTTTT	CSARGGQTNEKLFF	TRBD1	few	TRBV20-1	TRBJ1-4
TGCAGCGTTATGGGGCTCGCACAAGAGACCCAGTACTTC	CSVMGLAQETQYF	-	-	TRBV29-1	TRBJ2-5
TGTGCCAGCCAACGGGGGAACGAGCAGTACTTC	CASQRGNEQYF	-	few	TRBV6-2/TRBV6-3	TRBJ2-7
TGTGCCAGCAGCGTAAAAGCGGGGACGAACACCGGGGAGCTGTTTTTT	CASSVKAGTNTGELFF	TRBD2	few	TRBV9	TRBJ2-2
TGTGCCAGCAGCCGACAGGGGAGAGGCGAGCAGTACTTC	CASSRQGRGEQYF	TRBD1	few	TRBV6-1	TRBJ2-7
TGTGCCAGCAGTTTGGGACAGGGAAACATTCAGTACTTC	CASSLGQGNIQYF	TRBD1	many	TRBV7-9	TRBJ2-4
TGTGCCAGTAGTATTCTCCCAGACAGGGTCGACGAGCAGTACTTC	CASSILPDRVDEQYF	TRBD1	few	TRBV19	TRBJ2-7
TGCGCCAGCAGCCAATTAAGACTAGCGGGAACAGATACGCAGTATTTT	CASSQLRLAGTDTQYF	TRBD2	few	TRBV4-1	TRBJ2-3
TGTGCTAGCAGCTTAAGACGGAGGGAGACCCAGTACTTC	CASSLRRRETQYF	-	few	TRBV7-7	TRBJ2-5
TGTGCCAGCAGCCAAGGAATGGGTAAAGAGACCCAGTACTTC	CASSQGMGKETQYF	-	-	TRBV4-2	TRBJ2-5
TGCAGGGCTGTTCGAGGGACTAGCGGGAGGGCCGGGGAGCAGTTCTTC	CRAVRGTSGRAGEQFF	TRBD2	once	TRBV20-1	TRBJ2-1